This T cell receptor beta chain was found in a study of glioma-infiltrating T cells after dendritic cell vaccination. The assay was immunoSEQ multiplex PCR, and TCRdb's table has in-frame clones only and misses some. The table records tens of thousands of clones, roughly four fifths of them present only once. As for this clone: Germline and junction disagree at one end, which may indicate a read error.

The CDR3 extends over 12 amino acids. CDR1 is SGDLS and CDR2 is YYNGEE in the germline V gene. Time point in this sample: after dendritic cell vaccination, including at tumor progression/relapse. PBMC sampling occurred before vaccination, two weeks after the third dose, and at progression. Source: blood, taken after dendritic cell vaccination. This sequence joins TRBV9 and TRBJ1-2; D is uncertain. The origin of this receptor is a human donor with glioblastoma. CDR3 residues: CASSVATRPIAF. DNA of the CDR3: TGTGCCAGCAGCGTAGCTACCAGGCCTATCGCCTTC.